These 8 T cell receptor beta chains originate from one sample sequenced in a study of cytomegalovirus exposure and HLA in healthy donors. The PCR employed 60 Vbeta primers together with 13 Jbeta primers. Sequencing was performed with immunoSEQ multiplex PCR; in TCRdb, only in-frame clones are kept and a portion is missing. The sample shows 85,000 to 130,000 clones, roughly 70% of them seen only once. Source material: PBMCs. These receptors all come from a male donor in good health and CMV-seropositive.

This clone was counted between two and nine times. The chain recombines TRBV18 with TRBJ1-1, with D unresolved. The CDR3 has 13 amino acids. Trimming took off 3 bases at V and 7 bases at J, with 12 bases between the two ends. CDR1 is KGHSH, CDR2 LQKENI, per germline. The CDR3 here is CASSPRESIEAFF. CDR3 sequence (DNA): TGTGCCAGCTCACCGAGGGAATCCATTGAAGCTTTCTTT.

This clone was seen only once. The gene calls are TRBV11-3 and TRBJ1-1, with D perhaps matching TRBD1 (5 bases). CDR3 size: 13 residues. CDR1 SGHNT and CDR2 YENEEA come from the germline V gene. V lost 0 bases to trimming and J lost 4 bases, with 6 bases between them. Written as DNA, the CDR3 is TGTGCCAGCAGCTTAGAGGGGGGCACTGAAGCTTTCTTT. Translating it yields CASSLEGGTEAFF. The variable domain in full, completed from reference TRBV11-3 and TRBJ1-1, reads EAGVVQSPRYKIIEKKQPVAFWCNPISGHNTLYWYLQNLGQGPELLIRYENEEAVDDSQLPKDRFSAERLKGVDSTLKIQPAELGDSAVYLCASSLEGGTEAFFGQGTRLTVV.

The J gene is TRBJ2-1, the V gene TRBV27; tentative D call: TRBD2 (6 bases). The CDR3 contains 16 residues. V lost 4 bases and J 1 base, leaving 14 bases between the germline ends. Germline V CDR1 and CDR2: MNHEY, SMNVEV (reference sequence). DNA for the CDR3: TGTGCCAGCAGTTACCCGGGAGTGGGGTCCTACAATGAGCAGTTCTTC. It encodes CASSYPGVGSYNEQFF.

The rearrangement joins TRBV5-1 to TRBJ2-3, with 7 positions matching TRBD1. In germline, CDR1 is SGHRS, CDR2 YFSETQ. The CDR3 has 15 residues. V trimming: 0 bases; J trimming: 0 bases; junction bases outside the gene matches: 1. The CDR3 region has the DNA TGCGCCAGCAGCTTGGAACAGGGGAGCACAGATACGCAGTATTTT. Protein sequence: CASSLEQGSTDTQYF.

The rearrangement joins TRBV5-1 to TRBJ2-5, with 9 nucleotides matching TRBD1. The CDR3 totals 14 residues. V dropped 3 bases and J dropped 4; count of bases not matched to a gene: 4. CDR1 is SGHRS and CDR2 is YFSETQ in the germline V gene. The CDR3 loop is CASSSGTGRETQYF. CDR3 bases: TGCGCCAGCAGCTCCGGGACAGGGAGAGAGACCCAGTACTTC. Full variable domain (rest looked up from reference TRBV5-1 and TRBJ2-5): KAGVTQTPRYLIKTRGQQVTLSCSPISGHRSVSWYQQTPGQGLQFLFEYFSETQRNKGNFPGRFSGRQFSNSRSEMNVSTLELGDSALYLCASSSGTGRETQYFGPGTRLLVL.

CDR3 nucleotide sequence: TGTGCCAGCAGCTTCGGGACAGGGGCCCAGTCCTACGAGCAGTACTTC. This codes for CASSFGTGAQSYEQYF. The V call is TRBV5-6, the J call TRBJ2-7; 10 bases are shared with TRBD1. The germline gives CDR1 SGHDT, CDR2 YYEEEE. Unmatched junction bases numbered 6, after V lost 2 bases and J lost 1 base. The CDR3 loop spans 16 amino acids.

The J gene is TRBJ2-5, the V gene TRBV14, with D perhaps TRBD1 (6 bases). The V gene's germline CDR1 is SGHDN and CDR2 FVKESK. V dropped 0 bases and J dropped 0 bases, with 11 bases sitting between them. The CDR3 totals 16 residues. CDR3 bases: TGTGCCAGCAGCCAAGATCGGGACACTTACCAAGAGACCCAGTACTTC. It codes for CASSQDRDTYQETQYF.

V gene TRBV19 combines with J gene TRBJ2-2; TRBD1 is a possible D gene (6 bases). The V gene lost 8 bases and the J gene lost 4 bases, with 17 bases spanning the gap. CDR3 length equals 15 residues. Germline CDR1 and CDR2: LNHDA and SQIVND (reference sequence). CDR3 DNA sequence: TGTGCCAGTGTGGACAGAGTAAGCGTCACCGGGGAGCTGTTTTTT. This sequence encodes CASVDRVSVTGELFF.